The T cell receptor beta chain under discussion was sequenced for a study of T cells after yellow fever vaccination. TCRdb re-called the 5' RACE reads with MiXCR, one entry per CDR3 protein. The profile shows tens of thousands of distinct CDR3 sequences, around 6.9% of them singletons. Germline V CDR1 and CDR2: MGHRA, YSYEKL. Trimming shortened V by 3 bases and J by 8 bases, and 10 bases separated the two germline ends. CDR3 length: 12 amino acids. The J gene is TRBJ1-1, the V gene TRBV4-1, with D uncertain. Source: CD8+ T cells sorted from PBMCs, taken on the day of the first yellow fever vaccination. The sequence was collected from a young man who received the YFV17D yellow fever vaccine. The CDR3 DNA sequence: TGCGCCAGCAGCCATGACGGCGGGGAAGCTTTCTTT. The encoded protein is CASSHDGGEAFF.